This TCR beta chain was retrieved from a study of human T cells and chemical hapten exposure. Documented time point: pre-sensitization, week 0. The treatment: therapeutic diphenylcyclopropenone sensitization with weekly scalp DPC. In TCRdb, the RACE reads were re-called with MiXCR into one record per CDR3 protein. The data hold more than 250,000 distinct CDR3 sequences, with about 9.4% observed a single time. This clonotype has just a few counts. J lost 4 bases, V lost 6 bases, and 6 bases had no gene match. The CDR3 extends over 13 amino acids. From germline, CDR1 is DFQATT and CDR2 SNEGSKA (reference sequence).

This clonotype was sampled from a woman in her 40s with alopecia areata. Some clones in this sample may be carry-over from other donors' samples. The chain uses TRBV20-1 and TRBJ2-1; 7 positions match TRBD1. The sample here was whole blood, taken in connection with sensitization to the hapten diphenylcyclopropenone (DPC). The CDR3 DNA sequence: TGCAGTGCCATTGGACAGGTTTACAATGAGCAGTTCTTC. Translated, it gives CSAIGQVYNEQFF.